One and the same sample provided the 6 T cell receptor beta chains below, sequenced in a study of blood T cell repertoires in COVID-19. Profiling relied on immunoSEQ multiplex PCR, and the TCRdb table lists in-frame clones only, not all of them. The profile covers approximately 190,000 clones, with roughly 80% appearing a single time and 20% taken by the ten largest. Sample: peripheral blood. Receptor source: a human donor in a cohort sampled during active COVID-19.

The chain is built from TRBV7-2 and TRBJ2-7; weak D call: TRBD2 (7 bases). The CDR3 loop spans 15 amino acids. V was trimmed by 4 bases and J by 2 bases, leaving 15 bases between them. Germline-derived CDR1 and CDR2 are SGHTA and FQGNSA. CDR3 in DNA: TGTGCCAGCAGCTCCGGGGGGCTTGCAACCTACGAGCAGTACTTC. This encodes CASSSGGLATYEQYF.

Points on this clone: This sample also contains other DNA sequences that code for the same CDR3. This rearrangement joins TRBV6-2 or TRBV6-3 to TRBJ1-5; D gene ambiguous. Germline lookup yields CDR1 MNHEY and CDR2 SVGEGT. V gave up 2 bases and J gave up 2 bases, with 10 bases separating them. The CDR3 is 15 amino acids. The CDR3, as DNA: TGTGCCAGCAGTTACGGTCGTGTAGGCAATCAGCCCCAGCATTTT. Residues: CASSYGRVGNQPQHF.

The CDR3 loop reads CASSFRVGTGELFF. CDR3 nucleotide sequence: TGTGCCAGCAGCTTCAGGGTTGGTACCGGGGAGCTGTTTTTT. V usage is TRBV11-2 and J usage is TRBJ2-2; D may be TRBD1 (5 bases). The length of the CDR3 is 14 residues. With 3 bases removed from V and 5 bases from J, the gap between germline ends came to 10 bases. Germline loops: CDR1 SGHAT, CDR2 FQNNGV. The full variable domain, rest sourced from reference TRBV11-2 and TRBJ2-2, is EAGVAQSPRYKIIEKRQSVAFWCNPISGHATLYWYQQILGQGPKLLIQFQNNGVVDDSQLPKDRFSAERLKGVDSTLKIQPAKLEDSAVYLCASSFRVGTGELFFGEGSRLTVL.

The chain has TRBV9 and TRBJ1-3; 9 nucleotides align to TRBD1. The V and J ends lost 6 bases and 5 bases, in that order; junction bases with no gene match: 9. Germline V lookup: CDR1 SGDLS, CDR2 YYNGEE. The CDR3 spans 15 residues. CDR3 region: CASTPGTGFRNTIYF. CDR3 nucleotide sequence: TGTGCCAGCACCCCAGGGACAGGGTTTCGAAACACCATATATTTT.

The chain uses TRBV30 and TRBJ1-4; 7 bases match TRBD1. This CDR3 is built from 12 residues. Trimming cost V 4 bases and J 6 bases; bases outside gene matches: 2. Germline lookup yields CDR1 GTSNPN and CDR2 SVGIG (reference sequence). The CDR3 bases are TGTGCCTGGACAGGGGGAGATGAAAAACTGTTTTTT. Amino acids: CAWTGGDEKLFF.

The V gene is TRBV5-4, the J gene TRBJ2-1; 14 nucleotides match TRBD2. Trimming cost V 5 bases and J 7 bases; bases outside gene matches: 11. Germline V CDR1 and CDR2: SGHNT, YYREEE (reference sequence). The CDR3 is made up of 17 amino acids. CDR3 residues: CASSRPGLAGVRNEQFF. As DNA, the CDR3 is TGTGCCAGCAGTCGACCGGGACTAGCGGGAGTACGTAATGAGCAGTTCTTC.